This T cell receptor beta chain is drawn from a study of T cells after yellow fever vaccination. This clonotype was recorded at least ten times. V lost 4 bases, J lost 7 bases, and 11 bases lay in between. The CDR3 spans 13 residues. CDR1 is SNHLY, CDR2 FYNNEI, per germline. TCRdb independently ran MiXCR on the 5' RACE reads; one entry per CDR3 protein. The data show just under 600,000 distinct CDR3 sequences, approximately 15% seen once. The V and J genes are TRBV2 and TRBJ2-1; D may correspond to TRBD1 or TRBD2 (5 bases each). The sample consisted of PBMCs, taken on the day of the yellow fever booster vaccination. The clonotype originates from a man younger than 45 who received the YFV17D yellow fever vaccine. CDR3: CASSVMGENEQFF. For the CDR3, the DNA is TGTGCCAGCAGTGTAATGGGGGAAAATGAGCAGTTCTTC.